Given below is one TCR beta chain in context. The data originate from a study of cytomegalovirus exposure and HLA in healthy donors. This CDR3 contains 17 residues. Deletions cut 0 bases from V and 4 bases from J, with 17 bases between. Germline CDR1 is SGDLS and CDR2 is YYNGEE. Assay: immunoSEQ multiplex PCR; the TCRdb copy retains only in-frame clones and omits some. This sample has some 330,000 clones, with 70% to 90% found just once. This sequence originates from a woman younger than 35 in good health and CMV-seronegative. The rearrangement links TRBV9 to TRBJ2-1; a weak D match, TRBD2 (5 bases). Sequencing used PBMCs. The CDR3 DNA reads TGTGCCAGCAGCGTAGCCCCTATGAGGGAAGGGTACAATGAGCAGTTCTTC. This translates into CASSVAPMREGYNEQFF. The variable domain in full, with the rest retrieved from reference TRBV9 and TRBJ2-1, is DSGVTQTPKHLITATGQRVTLRCSPRSGDLSVYWYQQSLDQGLQFLIQYYNGEERAKGNILERFSAQQFPDLHSELNLSSLELGDSALYFCASSVAPMREGYNEQFFGPGTRLTVL.